This T cell receptor beta chain stems from a study of T-cell reconstitution after alpha-beta-depleted transplantation in children. Deletions cut 0 bases from V and 6 bases from J, with 12 bases between. This CDR3 is 14 amino acids long. In germline, CDR1 is ENHRY, CDR2 SYGVKD. Unique molecular identifiers were used in preparing the TCRbeta library. TCRdb independently ran MiXCR on the PCR reads; one entry per CDR3 protein. The table includes approximately 79,000 distinct CDR3 sequences, approximately 18% detected once. A remark on this clonotype: As yet, its antigen is unknown.

Study results and limitations: It was surviving recipient T cells and thymic progenitors that gave some patients high TCRbeta diversity at day 60. A year had passed since transplant, and T-cell counts and diversity by then came mostly from newly produced T cells. Approximately two months post-transplant, alpha-beta T cells reportedly originated from several hundred expanded graft clones.

The TCR comes from a male patient aged 2 to 9 who had a stem cell transplant for acute lymphoblastic leukemia, so the T cells may come from the graft donor. The V call is TRBV10-3, the J call TRBJ2-7; perhaps TRBD2 as D (5 bases). Source: PBMCs, mostly from graft donor cells, taken 360 days after TCRalphabeta/CD19-depleted stem cell transplant. The CDR3 nucleotides read TGTGCCATCAGTGAGTCCTTCGAGGCGGGCGAGCAGTACTTC. Translating it yields CAISESFEAGEQYF.